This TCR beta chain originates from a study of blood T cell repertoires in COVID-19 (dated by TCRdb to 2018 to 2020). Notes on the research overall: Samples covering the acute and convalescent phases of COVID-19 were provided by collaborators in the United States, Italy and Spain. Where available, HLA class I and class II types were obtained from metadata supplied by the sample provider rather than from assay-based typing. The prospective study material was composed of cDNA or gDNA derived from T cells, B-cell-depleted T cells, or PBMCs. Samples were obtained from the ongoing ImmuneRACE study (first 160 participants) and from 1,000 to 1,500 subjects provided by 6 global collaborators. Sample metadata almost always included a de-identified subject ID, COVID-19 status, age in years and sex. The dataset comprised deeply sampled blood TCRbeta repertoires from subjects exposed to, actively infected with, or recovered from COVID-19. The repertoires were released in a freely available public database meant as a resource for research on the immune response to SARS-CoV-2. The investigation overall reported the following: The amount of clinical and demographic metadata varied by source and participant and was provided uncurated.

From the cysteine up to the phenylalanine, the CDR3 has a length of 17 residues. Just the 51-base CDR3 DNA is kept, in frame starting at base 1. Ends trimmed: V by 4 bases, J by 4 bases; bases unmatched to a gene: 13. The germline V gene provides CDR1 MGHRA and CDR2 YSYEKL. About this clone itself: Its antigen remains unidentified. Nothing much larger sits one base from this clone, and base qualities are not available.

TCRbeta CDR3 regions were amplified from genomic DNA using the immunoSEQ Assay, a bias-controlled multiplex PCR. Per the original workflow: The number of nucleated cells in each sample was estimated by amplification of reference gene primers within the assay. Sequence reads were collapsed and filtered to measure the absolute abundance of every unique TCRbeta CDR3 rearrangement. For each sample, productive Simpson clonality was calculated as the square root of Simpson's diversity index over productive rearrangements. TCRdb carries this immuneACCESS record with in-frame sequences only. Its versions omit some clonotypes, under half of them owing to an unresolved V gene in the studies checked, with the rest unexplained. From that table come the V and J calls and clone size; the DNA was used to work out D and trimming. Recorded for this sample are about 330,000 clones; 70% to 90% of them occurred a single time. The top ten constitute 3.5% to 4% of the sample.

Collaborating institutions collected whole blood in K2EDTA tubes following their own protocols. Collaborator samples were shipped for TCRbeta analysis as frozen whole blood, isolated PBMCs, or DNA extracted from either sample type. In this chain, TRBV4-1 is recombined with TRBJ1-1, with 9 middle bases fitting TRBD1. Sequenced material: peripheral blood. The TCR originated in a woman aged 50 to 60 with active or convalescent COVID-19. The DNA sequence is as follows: TGCGCCAGCAGCCCCGGGACAGGGCTTCGGCTGAGCACTGAAGCTTTCTTT. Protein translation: CASSPGTGLRLSTEAFF.